Described below is a single TCR beta chain sequence and its context. This sample is part of a study of shared clonotypes between healthy human individuals. The junction had 4 bases not matched to a gene; V was cut back by 6 bases and J by 3 bases. Germline-derived CDR1 and CDR2 are ENHRY and SYGVKD. CDR3 length: 13 amino acids. Each sample came from a Caucasian adult donor living in Nashville, Tennessee. Clones were read by immunoSEQ multiplex PCR, and TCRdb kept only the in-frame ones, dropping some. This table holds about 470,000 clones, roughly 80% found once. V and J are TRBV10-3 and TRBJ2-7; the match to TRBD1 covers 8 bases. The TCR sequence derives from a woman aged 40 to 50 in good health. Some clones in this sample may be carry-over from other donors' samples. The source material was PBMCs. The DNA of the CDR3 is TGTGCCATCAGCCGACAGGGGAACTACGAGCAGTACTTC. This sequence encodes CAISRQGNYEQYF.